This T cell receptor beta chain was obtained from a study of T cell responses to AZD1222 COVID-19 vaccine. This clone was recorded once. The antigen is unknown. Profiled with immunoSEQ multiplex PCR; TCRdb holds only in-frame clones, not every one. The sample includes around 100,000 clones, roughly 90% of them seen just once. Study-wide results and limits: Across spike, vaccine-associated CD4 TCRs were found, dominant at 160-218 and 743-854. Among AZD1222 vaccinees, only six were seropositive at baseline. Increased Spike-specific TCR breadth and depth were observed after two AZD1222 doses.

Material: peripheral blood, obtained on day 0 of AZD1222 vaccination. The sequence was collected from an adult in good health.

The CDR3 bases are TGTGCCAGCAGTTTTCTAGACGAGCAGTACTTC. Protein: CASSFLDEQYF. This chain uses TRBV12-3 or TRBV12-4 with TRBJ2-7, with D hard to call. The CDR3 loop spans 11 amino acids. V lost 3 bases and J lost 5, with 5 bases in between.